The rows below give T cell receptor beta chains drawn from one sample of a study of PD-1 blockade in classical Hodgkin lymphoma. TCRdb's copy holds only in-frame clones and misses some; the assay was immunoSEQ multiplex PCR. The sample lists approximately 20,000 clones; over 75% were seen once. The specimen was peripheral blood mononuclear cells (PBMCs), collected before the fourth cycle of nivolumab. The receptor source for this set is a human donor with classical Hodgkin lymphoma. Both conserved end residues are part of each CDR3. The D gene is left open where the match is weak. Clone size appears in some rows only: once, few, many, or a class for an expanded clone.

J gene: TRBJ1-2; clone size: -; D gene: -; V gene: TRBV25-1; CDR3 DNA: TGTGCCAGCAGTGAACAACAGGAAGCCTATGGCTACACCTTC; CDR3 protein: CASSEQQEAYGYTF
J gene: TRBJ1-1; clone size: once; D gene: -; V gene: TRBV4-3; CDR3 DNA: TGCGCCAGCAGCCAAAGGGGAACCGCAGATTCGACCACTGAAGCTTTCTTT; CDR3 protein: CASSQRGTADSTTEAFF
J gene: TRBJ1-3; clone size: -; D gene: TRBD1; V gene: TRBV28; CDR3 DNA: TGTGCCAGCAGTTTAACCGGACAGGTTTCCATATATTTT; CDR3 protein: CASSLTGQVSIYF
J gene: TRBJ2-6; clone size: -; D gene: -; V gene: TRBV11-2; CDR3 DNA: TGTGCCAGCAGCCACGATGAGGGCGCCGGGGCCAACGTCCTGACTTTC; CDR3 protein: CASSHDEGAGANVLTF
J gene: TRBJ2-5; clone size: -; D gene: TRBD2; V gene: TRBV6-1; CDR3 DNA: TGTGCCAGCAGCCGCGAGGGCCGGGGGGCCCAGTACTTC; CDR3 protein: CASSREGRGAQYF
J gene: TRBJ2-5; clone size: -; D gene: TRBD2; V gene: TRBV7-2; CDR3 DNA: TGTGCCAGCAGCTTAGCGGGGGGGCAAGAGACCCAGTACTTC; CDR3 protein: CASSLAGGQETQYF
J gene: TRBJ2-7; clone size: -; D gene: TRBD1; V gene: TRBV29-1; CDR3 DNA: TGCAGCGTTGTTCCCAGGGGGCACGAGCAGTACTTC; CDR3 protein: CSVVPRGHEQYF
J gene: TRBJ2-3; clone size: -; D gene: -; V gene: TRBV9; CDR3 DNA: TGTGCCAGCAGCGTAGCGGGGACTCGGGCGGATACGCAGTATTTT; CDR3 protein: CASSVAGTRADTQYF
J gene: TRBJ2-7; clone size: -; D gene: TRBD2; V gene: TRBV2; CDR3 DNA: TGTGCCAGCAGTTCGACCGGGACTACCGAGCAGTACTTC; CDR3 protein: CASSSTGTTEQYF
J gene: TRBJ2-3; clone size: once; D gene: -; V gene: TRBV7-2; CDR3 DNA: TGTGCCAGCAGCGTGTCAGATACGCAGTATTTT; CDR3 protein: CASSVSDTQYF
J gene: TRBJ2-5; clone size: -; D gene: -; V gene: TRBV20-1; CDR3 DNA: TGCAGTGCTAGTATGGGAGAGACCCAGTACTTC; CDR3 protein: CSASMGETQYF
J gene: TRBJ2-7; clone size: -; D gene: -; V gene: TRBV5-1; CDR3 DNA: TGCGCCAGCAGCTTGGCCCCCTTTAACACAGCCTACGAGCAGTACTTC; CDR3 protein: CASSLAPFNTAYEQYF
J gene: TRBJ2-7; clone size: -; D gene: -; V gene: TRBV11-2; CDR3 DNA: TGTGCCAGCAGAAGGGGGGCAGGCTCCTACGAGCAGTACTTC; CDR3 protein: CASRRGAGSYEQYF
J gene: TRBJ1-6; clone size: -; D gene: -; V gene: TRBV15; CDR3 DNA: TGTGCCACCCAGGCCTCCTATAATTCACCCCTCCACTTT; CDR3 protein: CATQASYNSPLHF
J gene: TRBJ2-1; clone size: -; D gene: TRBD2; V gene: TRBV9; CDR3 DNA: TGTGCCAGCAGCGTTGGACTAGCGGGAGGGTTCTCCTACAATGAGCAGTTCTTC; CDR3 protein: CASSVGLAGGFSYNEQFF
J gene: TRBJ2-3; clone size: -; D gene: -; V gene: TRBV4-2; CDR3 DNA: TGTGCCAGCAGCCAAGGGACGGACGATTTCACAGATACGCAGTATTTT; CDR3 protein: CASSQGTDDFTDTQYF
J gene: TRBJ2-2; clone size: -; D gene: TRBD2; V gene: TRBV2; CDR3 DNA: TGTGCCAGCAGTGTGACTAGCGCCGGGGAGCTGTTTTTT; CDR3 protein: CASSVTSAGELFF
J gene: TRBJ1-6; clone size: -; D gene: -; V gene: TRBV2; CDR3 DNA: TGTGCCAGCACAACAGAGAATTCACCCCTCCACTTT; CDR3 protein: CASTTENSPLHF
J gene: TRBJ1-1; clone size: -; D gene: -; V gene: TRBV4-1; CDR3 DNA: TGCGCCAGCAGCCAAGACCCGGGCGGAGGGAACACTGAAGCTTTCTTT; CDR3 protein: CASSQDPGGGNTEAFF
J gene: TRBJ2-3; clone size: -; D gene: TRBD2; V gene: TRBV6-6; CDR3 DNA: TGTGCCAGCAGTCACAGCGGGGGGATCACAGATACGCAGTATTTT; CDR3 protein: CASSHSGGITDTQYF
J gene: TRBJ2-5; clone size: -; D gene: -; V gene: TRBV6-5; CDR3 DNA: TGTGCCAGCAGTCAAACTAGAGGAGAGACCCAGTACTTC; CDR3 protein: CASSQTRGETQYF
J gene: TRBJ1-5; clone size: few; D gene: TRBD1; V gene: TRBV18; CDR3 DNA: TGTGCCAGCCAGCAGGGACAGGGATCTAATCAGCCCCAGCATTTT; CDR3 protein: CASQQGQGSNQPQHF
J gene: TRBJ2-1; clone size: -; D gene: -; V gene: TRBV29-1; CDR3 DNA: TGCAGCGTGGGAAGAGGGACGGGCTACAATGAGCAGTTCTTC; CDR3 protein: CSVGRGTGYNEQFF
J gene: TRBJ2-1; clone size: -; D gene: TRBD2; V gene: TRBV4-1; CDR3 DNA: TGCGCCAGCAGCCTGCAAGCCGAGCGGGGCAATGAGCAGTTCTTC; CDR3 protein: CASSLQAERGNEQFF
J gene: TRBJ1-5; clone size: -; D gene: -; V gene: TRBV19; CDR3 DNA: TGTGCCAGTAGTATTTCAGGGTCCCAGCCCCAGCATTTT; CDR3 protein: CASSISGSQPQHF
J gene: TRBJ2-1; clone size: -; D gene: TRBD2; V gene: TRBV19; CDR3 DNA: TGTGCCAGTAGTAGTTGTCTAGCGGGTTGCGAGCAGTTCTTC; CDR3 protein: CASSSCLAGCEQFF
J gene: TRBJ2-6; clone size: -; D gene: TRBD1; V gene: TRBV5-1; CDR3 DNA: TGCGCCAGCAGCTTATTCCAGACAGGGTATCGTTTGAGCTCTGGGGCCAACGTCCTGACTTTC; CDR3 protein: CASSLFQTGYRLSSGANVLTF
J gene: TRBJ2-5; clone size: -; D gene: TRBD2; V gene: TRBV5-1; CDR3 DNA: TGCGCCACCGGGGAGGGAGGAGGAGCCCAAGAGACCCAGTACTTC; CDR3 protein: CATGEGGGAQETQYF
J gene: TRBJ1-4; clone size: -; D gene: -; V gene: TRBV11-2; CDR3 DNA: TGTGCCAGCAGCTTAGGGGACCGGCCAAGCGAACTGTTTTTT; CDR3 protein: CASSLGDRPSELFF
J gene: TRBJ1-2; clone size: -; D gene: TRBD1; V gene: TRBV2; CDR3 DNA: TGTGCCAGCAGGGGGTATAGGACAGGGCGAGAGAGCTATGGCTACACCTTC; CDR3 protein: CASRGYRTGRESYGYTF
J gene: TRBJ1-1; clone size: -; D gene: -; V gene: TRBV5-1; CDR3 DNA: TGCGCCAGCAGCTTTCCACGCGGGGGTCGGAACACTGAAGCTTTCTTT; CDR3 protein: CASSFPRGGRNTEAFF
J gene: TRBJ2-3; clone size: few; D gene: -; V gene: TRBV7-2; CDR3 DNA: TGTGCCAGCAGCTTTCTTCCGTCCGGAGGCAGGTCAGATACGCAGTATTTT; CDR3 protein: CASSFLPSGGRSDTQYF
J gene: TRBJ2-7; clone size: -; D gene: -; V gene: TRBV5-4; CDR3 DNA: TGTGCCAGCAGCTTGGGCGGCACCTACGAGCAGTACTTC; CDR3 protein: CASSLGGTYEQYF
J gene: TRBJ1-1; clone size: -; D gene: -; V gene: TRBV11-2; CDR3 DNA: TGTGCCAGCAGCTTAGAGAAGGGTCGTCGAGCTTTCTTT; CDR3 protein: CASSLEKGRRAFF
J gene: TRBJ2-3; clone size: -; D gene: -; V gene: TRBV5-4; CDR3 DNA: TGTGCCAGCAGCTTGGAAGGGTTCACAGATACGCAGTATTTT; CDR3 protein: CASSLEGFTDTQYF
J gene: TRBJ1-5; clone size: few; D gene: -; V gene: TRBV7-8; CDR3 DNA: TGTGCCAGCAGCTTGGGGGGACGGGGATGGAGCAATCAGCCCCAGCATTTT; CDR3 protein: CASSLGGRGWSNQPQHF
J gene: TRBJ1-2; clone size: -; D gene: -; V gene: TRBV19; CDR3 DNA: TGTGCCAGTAGTATTTGGTTGGTCGGAAGGGTCCCCGGCTACACCTTC; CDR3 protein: CASSIWLVGRVPGYTF
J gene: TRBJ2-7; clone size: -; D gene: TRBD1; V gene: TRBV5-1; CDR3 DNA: TGCGCCAGCAGCGTCACCCCACGGACAGGGGGTTACGAGCAGTACTTC; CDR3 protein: CASSVTPRTGGYEQYF
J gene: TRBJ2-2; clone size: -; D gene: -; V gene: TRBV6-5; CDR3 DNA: TGTGCCAGCAGTTACTTGCGGACTACCGGGGAGCTGTTTTTT; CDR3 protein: CASSYLRTTGELFF
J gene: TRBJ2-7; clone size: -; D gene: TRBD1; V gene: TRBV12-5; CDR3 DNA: TGTGCTAGTGGTTTGGTACTGGGACAGGGGAGCCACGAGCAGTACTTC; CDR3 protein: CASGLVLGQGSHEQYF
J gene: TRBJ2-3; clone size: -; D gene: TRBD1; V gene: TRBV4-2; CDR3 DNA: TGTGCCAGCAGCCAACCCGGGACAGGGAACTCAGATACGCAGTATTTT; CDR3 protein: CASSQPGTGNSDTQYF
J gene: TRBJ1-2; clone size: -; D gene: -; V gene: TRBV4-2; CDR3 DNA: TGTGCCAGCAGCCAAGAAAGAGACAGTGGCTATGGCTACACCTTC; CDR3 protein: CASSQERDSGYGYTF
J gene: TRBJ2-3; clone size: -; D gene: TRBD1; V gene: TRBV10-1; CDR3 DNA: TGCGCCAGCTCACAGGGGGGAACAGATACGCAGTATTTT; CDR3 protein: CASSQGGTDTQYF
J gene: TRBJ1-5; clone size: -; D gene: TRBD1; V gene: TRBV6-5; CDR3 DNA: TGTGCCAGCAGCGGGACAGCGAATCAGCCCCAGCATTTT; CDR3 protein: CASSGTANQPQHF
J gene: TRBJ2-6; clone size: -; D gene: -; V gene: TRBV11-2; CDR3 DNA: TGTGCCAGCAGCACCGAGGGGTCTGGGGCCAACGTCCTGACTTTC; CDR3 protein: CASSTEGSGANVLTF
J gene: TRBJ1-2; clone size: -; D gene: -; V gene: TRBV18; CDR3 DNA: TGTGCCAGCTCACCCCGGGACCGCAACTATGGCTACACCTTC; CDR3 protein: CASSPRDRNYGYTF
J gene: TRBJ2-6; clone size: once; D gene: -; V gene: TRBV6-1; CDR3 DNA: TGTGCCAGCAGTGAAGATGCGGGATTTGGGGCCAACGTCCTGACTTTC; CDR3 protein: CASSEDAGFGANVLTF
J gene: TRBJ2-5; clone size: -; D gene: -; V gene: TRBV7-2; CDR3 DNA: TGTGCCAGCAGTTTCTCTAGGGGGAGTGGCCAAGAGACCCAGTACTTC; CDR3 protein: CASSFSRGSGQETQYF
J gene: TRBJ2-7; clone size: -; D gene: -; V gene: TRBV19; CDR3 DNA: TGTGCCAGTAGTATAATTGCAGATTCCTACGAGCAGTACTTC; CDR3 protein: CASSIIADSYEQYF
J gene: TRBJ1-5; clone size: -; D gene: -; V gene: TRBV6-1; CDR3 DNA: TGTGCCAGTCTATTGACAGGTTCAGGCCAGCCCCAGCATTTT; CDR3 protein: CASLLTGSGQPQHF
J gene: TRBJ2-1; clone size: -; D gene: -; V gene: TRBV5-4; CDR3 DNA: TGTGCCAGCAGCTCCCCGTACGTGAATGAGCAGTTCTTC; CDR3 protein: CASSSPYVNEQFF
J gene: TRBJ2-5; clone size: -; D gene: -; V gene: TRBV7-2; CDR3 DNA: TGTGCCAGCAGCTTGGCGGAGACCCAGTACTTC; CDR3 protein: CASSLAETQYF
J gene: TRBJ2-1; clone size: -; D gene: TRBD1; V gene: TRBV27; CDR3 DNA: TGTGCCAGCAGTTGGGGACAGCGCTACAATGAGCAGTTCTTC; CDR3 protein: CASSWGQRYNEQFF